In this sample, the clone carrying this T cell receptor beta chain turned up many times. What it recognizes is unknown. The sample comes from a study of T-cell memory formation after mild COVID-19. Across the study: In these data, TCR clusters were largely donor specific. Study-level points and caveats: Clones contracting day 15 to 85 were balanced CD4/CD8; later expanders leaned CD4+.

Deletions cut 1 base from V and 3 bases from J, with 7 bases between. The CDR3 spans 13 residues. TCRdb redid the calling of the 5' RACE reads with MiXCR, one entry per CDR3 protein. The sample holds under 150,000 distinct CDR3 sequences, about 17% seen once. Sequenced material: PBMCs or a T cell subset sorted from them (not recorded which). The origin of this receptor is an adult woman who had mild COVID-19 (a few samples of this study predate the infection). Cell type and time point are not known. V usage is TRBV12-3 or TRBV12-4 and J usage is TRBJ2-7, with D unresolved. The CDR3 is CASSLEVFYEQYF. The CDR3 bases are TGTGCCAGCAGTTTAGAAGTGTTCTACGAGCAGTACTTC.